Listed here are 30 T cell receptor beta chains from one sample, sequenced in a study of CD8+CD57+ T cells in acquired aplastic anemia. Both TCR beta VDJ combination and CDR3 sequence profiling were carried out. Genomic DNA was the template for this profiling. One entry per CDR3 protein, called by TCRdb with MiXCR from the reads. Counted here are about 470,000 distinct CDR3 sequences, around a third occurring once; the ten biggest clones make up around 0.82%. CD8+CD57+ cell expansion had been shown by flow cytometry in patients chosen for sequencing. The sample taken for sequencing was sorted CD4+, CD8+, or CD8+CD57+ T cells (not recorded which) from PBMCs. The source of these receptors is a human donor with aplastic anemia.

J is TRBJ2-3 and V is TRBV20-1, with D uncertain. V lost 6 bases and J 8 bases, leaving 18 bases between the germline ends. The germline gives CDR1 DFQATT, CDR2 SNEGSKA (reference sequence). This CDR3 region has 13 residues. The CDR3 DNA reads as TGCAGTGCCACGGATGATCCCAAGGGTACGCAGTATTTT. The encoded protein is CSATDDPKGTQYF.

This clonotype was counted many times. The rearrangement links TRBV12-3 or TRBV12-4 to TRBJ1-2; possibly TRBD1 for D (5 bases). V lost 0 bases and J 4 bases, leaving 9 bases between the germline ends. There are 14 residues in the CDR3. For the CDR3, the DNA is TGTGCCAGCAGTTTAGCGTCGGGGACCTATGGCTACACCTTC. Its protein product is CASSLASGTYGYTF.

The CDR3 reads CASSAPSGGNSYEQYF. The CDR3 DNA reads as TGTGCCAGCAGTGCCCCCAGCGGGGGGAACTCCTACGAGCAGTACTTC. The chain uses TRBV6-1 and TRBJ2-7; 9 bases are a match to TRBD2. The V segment lost 4 bases and the J segment 0 bases; nucleotides outside the gene matches: 7. Germline values: CDR1 MNHNS, CDR2 SASEGT. The CDR3 contains 16 residues.

The chain uses TRBV20-1 and TRBJ1-2, with 8 nucleotides matching TRBD1. CDR3 length equals 14 residues. In germline, CDR1 is DFQATT, CDR2 SNEGSKA (reference sequence). Losses at the gene ends were 6 bases for V and 6 bases for J; bases not matched to a gene: 12. The chain's CDR3 is CSATHRQGPDGYTF. CDR3 sequence (DNA): TGCAGTGCAACTCACAGACAGGGGCCGGATGGCTACACCTTC.

The chain combines TRBV24-1 with TRBJ1-1; D is unresolved. With 9 bases removed from V and 1 base from J, the gap between germline ends came to 11 bases. The CDR3 runs 13 residues. The germline gives CDR1 KGHDR, CDR2 SFDVKD. DNA for the CDR3: TGTGCCACCCGTACCACAGCGAACACTGAAGCTTTCTTT. Translation: CATRTTANTEAFF.

At least ten counts were recorded for this clonotype. This sequence joins TRBV2 and TRBJ1-1; D uncertain. In germline, CDR1 is SNHLY, CDR2 FYNNEI. Between the trimmed V and J ends, which lost 8 bases and 2 bases, there was a span of 12 bases. This CDR3 has 13 amino acids. CDR3 amino acids: CASGRIVNTEAFF. The CDR3, as DNA: TGTGCCAGCGGCAGAATAGTAAACACTGAAGCTTTCTTT.

This clonotype was counted many times. This chain uses TRBV20-1 with TRBJ2-7; 11 bases are a match to TRBD2. The CDR3 covers 15 residues. The germline V gene has CDR1 DFQATT and CDR2 SNEGSKA (reference sequence). V lost 3 bases to trimming and J lost 7 bases; unmatched junction nucleotides: 11. In DNA form, the CDR3 reads TGCAGTGCTAGGCTTGTACTAGCGGGGGCTCAGGAGCAGTACTTC. This translates into CSARLVLAGAQEQYF.

The chain uses TRBV27 and TRBJ2-7, with TRBD2 matching over 13 bases. CDR3 length: 19 residues. The germline CDR1 and CDR2 sequences are MNHEY and SMNVEV (reference sequence). V trimming: 5 bases; J trimming: 3 bases; junction bases outside the gene matches: 16. The chain's CDR3 is CASSQLAGGLFPQDYEQYF. Here the CDR3 DNA reads TGTGCCAGCAGTCAACTAGCGGGGGGGCTTTTCCCCCAAGACTACGAGCAGTACTTC.

The rearrangement uses TRBV12-3 or TRBV12-4 and TRBJ2-6, with 7 bases fitting TRBD1. Losses at the gene ends were 5 bases for V and 2 bases for J; bases not matched to a gene: 3. The CDR3 contains 15 residues. The CDR3 reads CASSITGAGANVLTF. The DNA of the CDR3 is TGTGCCAGCAGTATAACAGGGGCTGGGGCCAACGTCCTGACTTTC.

This clonotype was detected only a few times. The chain combines TRBV30 with TRBJ1-5; 9 bases agree with TRBD1. The CDR3 is 17 amino acids. The V gene end was trimmed by 0 bases and the J gene end by 5 bases; junction bases not matched to a gene: 11. Germline loops: CDR1 GTSNPN, CDR2 SVGIG (reference sequence). CDR3 protein: CAWSVQILGTGHQPQHF. The CDR3 DNA reads as TGTGCCTGGAGTGTACAAATTCTAGGGACAGGGCATCAGCCCCAGCATTTT.

This clonotype appeared many times. The gene calls are TRBV9 and TRBJ1-2; maybe TRBD1 (6 bases). The CDR3 totals 15 residues. Trimming pared 4 bases from V and 3 bases from J, leaving 16 bases between. Germline V CDR1 and CDR2: SGDLS, YYNGEE. The CDR3 DNA sequence: TGTGCCAGCAGCCAGACGAAAAGGACAGACTATGGCTACACCTTC. This sequence encodes CASSQTKRTDYGYTF.

The J gene is TRBJ2-1, the V gene TRBV9; 9 bases are a match to TRBD2. The ends lost 0 bases at V and 5 bases at J; junction bases unmatched: 15. Germline V gives CDR1 SGDLS, CDR2 YYNGEE. The CDR3 covers 19 residues. The CDR3 loop reads CASSVDPPSISGGNNEQFF. CDR3 coding DNA: TGTGCCAGCAGCGTAGACCCCCCCAGCATTAGCGGGGGAAACAATGAGCAGTTCTTC.

The rearrangement joins TRBV14 to TRBJ2-1; D tentatively reads TRBD1 or TRBD2 (5 bases each). There are 14 residues in the CDR3. Germline V gene lookup returns CDR1 SGHDN and CDR2 FVKESK. V was pared by 1 base and J by 10 bases, with 14 bases between. CDR3: CASSQVGTLGEQFF. The CDR3 nucleotides read TGTGCCAGCAGCCAAGTCGGGACCCTGGGGGAGCAGTTCTTC.

The V gene is TRBV20-1, the J gene TRBJ1-6; 7 positions agree with TRBD1. The germline V gene has CDR1 DFQATT and CDR2 SNEGSKA (reference sequence). The CDR3 covers 16 residues. Unmatched junction bases numbered 15, after V lost 6 bases and J lost 7 bases. CDR3 nucleotides: TGCAGTGCCTCGGGCAGGGGGGCAGAAAGGAATTCACCCCTCCACTTT. This gives the protein CSASGRGAERNSPLHF.

V is TRBV18 and J is TRBJ2-4; no definite D call. Looked up from germline, CDR1 is KGHSH and CDR2 is LQKENI. Trimming left V 3 bases short and J 0 bases short, with 12 bases between. CDR3 length: 16 residues. The CDR3 nucleotides are TGTGCCAGCTCACCCAACATTGATATAGCCAAAAACATTCAGTACTTC. Translation: CASSPNIDIAKNIQYF. The variable domain in full, completed from reference TRBV18 and TRBJ2-4, reads NAGVMQNPRHLVRRRGQEARLRCSPMKGHSHVYWYRQLPEEGLKFMVYLQKENIIDESGMPKERFSAEFPKEGPSILRIQQVVRGDSAAYFCASSPNIDIAKNIQYFGAGTRLSVL.

This rearrangement joins TRBV5-1 to TRBJ2-7; perhaps TRBD2 as D (6 bases). Germline lookup yields CDR1 SGHRS and CDR2 YFSETQ. The CDR3 has 14 amino acids. With 4 bases removed from V and 7 bases from J, the gap between germline ends came to 18 bases. CDR3 DNA: TGCGCCAGCAGCGACGGGAGCCCCCCGGGGGAGCAGTACTTC. Protein product: CASSDGSPPGEQYF.

This clonotype was seen a single time. The chain joins TRBV15 to TRBJ1-2; TRBD1 might be the D (6 bases). The CDR3 is 14 amino acids. Germline V gene data show CDR1 as LNHNV and CDR2 as YYDKDF (reference sequence). Deletions cut 3 bases from V and 6 bases from J, with 14 bases between. CDR3 in DNA: TGTGCCACCAGCAGGCACGGGGGCGCGGATGGCTACACCTTC. This gives the protein CATSRHGGADGYTF.

This rearrangement joins TRBV15 to TRBJ2-7; 11 bases match TRBD1. CDR3 length: 15 amino acids. After removal of 3 bases from V and 4 bases from J, the junction contained 5 bases not matched to a gene. CDR1 is LNHNV and CDR2 is YYDKDF in the germline V gene (reference sequence). This chain's CDR3 is CATSSHGQGAYEQYF. The CDR3 DNA reads TGTGCCACCAGCAGCCACGGACAGGGGGCATACGAGCAGTACTTC.

The chain combines TRBV5-1 with TRBJ2-5; the match to TRBD2 covers 9 bases. After removal of 3 bases from V and 5 bases from J, the junction contained 17 bases not matched to a gene. Germline CDR1 reads SGHRS; CDR2 reads YFSETQ. The CDR3 extends over 18 amino acids. CDR3 nucleotide sequence: TGCGCCAGCAGCTCCCGTTTAGCGGGAGAGAATTACCGGGAGACCCAGTACTTC. It codes for CASSSRLAGENYRETQYF.

Ten or more counts support this clonotype. The chain couples TRBV20-1 to TRBJ1-2; D is perhaps TRBD1 (6 bases). Germline V CDR1 and CDR2: DFQATT, SNEGSKA (reference sequence). V lost 5 bases to trimming and J lost 4 bases, with 14 bases between them. CDR3 length: 13 residues. The CDR3 here is CSAGIQGGYGYTF. CDR3 DNA: TGCAGTGCTGGAATACAGGGTGGCTATGGCTACACCTTC.

This clonotype was picked up a small number of times. J is TRBJ1-1 and V is TRBV5-5; D is undetermined. Between the trimmed V and J ends, which lost 1 base and 0 bases, there was a span of 10 bases. Germline loops: CDR1 SGHKS, CDR2 YYEKEE (reference sequence). The CDR3 runs 15 residues. The CDR3 nucleotides are TGTGCCAGCAGCTTGACGTGGACGATGAACACTGAAGCTTTCTTT. It yields the protein CASSLTWTMNTEAFF. The full variable domain, with the rest looked up from reference TRBV5-5 and TRBJ1-1, is DAGVTQSPTHLIKTRGQQVTLRCSPISGHKSVSWYQQVLGQGPQFIFQYYEKEERGRGNFPDRFSARQFPNYSSELNVNALLLGDSALYLCASSLTWTMNTEAFFGQGTRLTVV.

The J gene is TRBJ1-1, the V gene TRBV15, with TRBD1 identical over 8 bases. This CDR3 has 15 amino acids. Germline loops: CDR1 LNHNV, CDR2 YYDKDF (reference sequence). The V segment lost 7 bases and the J segment 2 bases; nucleotides outside the gene matches: 9. CDR3 in DNA: TGTGCCACCACCTACGGACAGGGTGGCAACACTGAAGCTTTCTTT. This translates into CATTYGQGGNTEAFF.

V is TRBV30 and J is TRBJ2-7; D is unclear. V gave up 4 bases and J gave up 3 bases, with 7 bases separating them. Germline CDR1 and CDR2: GTSNPN and SVGIG (reference sequence). The CDR3 is made up of 11 amino acids. The CDR3 reads CAWNKGYEQYF. The DNA for the CDR3 is TGTGCCTGGAACAAGGGCTACGAGCAGTACTTC.

This clonotype was seen only a few times. The chain carries TRBV5-6 and TRBJ1-1; maybe TRBD1 (5 bases). Germline CDR1 SGHDT, CDR2 YYEEEE. Trimming shortened V by 5 bases and J by 1 base, and 12 bases separated the two germline ends. The length of the CDR3 is 14 residues. CDR3 sequence reads: CASRRDVGNTEAFF. The DNA for the CDR3 is TGTGCCAGCAGGAGGGACGTTGGGAACACTGAAGCTTTCTTT. The full variable domain, rest sourced from reference TRBV5-6 and TRBJ1-1, is DAGVTQSPTHLIKTRGQQVTLRCSPKSGHDTVSWYQQALGQGPQFIFQYYEEEERQRGNFPDRFSGHQFPNYSSELNVNALLLGDSALYLCASRRDVGNTEAFFGQGTRLTVV.

This clonotype has a count of ten or more. The rearrangement joins TRBV25-1 to TRBJ1-1; maybe TRBD1 (5 bases). Trimming shortened V by 9 bases and J by 6 bases, and 14 bases separated the two germline ends. This CDR3 contains 12 residues. Germline V CDR1 and CDR2: MGHDK, SYGVNS. Here the CDR3 DNA reads TGTGCCAGTTCTTGGGGGATAGCTGAAGCTTTCTTT. This gives the protein CASSWGIAEAFF.

This chain links TRBV5-1 with TRBJ2-1; TRBD2 is a possible D gene (6 bases). The CDR3 runs to 14 residues. CDR1 and CDR2 (germline): SGHRS, YFSETQ. The ends were cut back, 1 base at V and 8 bases at J, with 13 bases in the middle. The CDR3 nucleotides are TGCGCCAGCAGCTTGAGTCACAGACTAGATGAGCAGTTCTTC. It is translated as CASSLSHRLDEQFF.

As regards this clonotype: Just one base apart from a much larger clone, this may be a read error. The chain links TRBV12-3 or TRBV12-4 to TRBJ2-1; 7 positions match TRBD1. With V trimmed by 5 bases and J by 10 bases, 8 bases remained unmatched. CDR3 length: 13 amino acids. The CDR3 spells CASSRTGDHEQFF. The DNA for the CDR3 is TGTGCCAGCAGTCGAACAGGGGACCACGAGCAGTTCTTC.

J is TRBJ2-7 and V is TRBV25-1, with TRBD1 matching 10 bases. The CDR3 length is 15 residues. With 3 bases clipped from V and 3 bases from J, the junction kept 5 bases outside the gene matches. The V gene's germline CDR1 is MGHDK and CDR2 SYGVNS. DNA of the CDR3: TGTGCCAGCAGTGATTTCGGACAGGGGGTCTACGAGCAGTACTTC. It yields the protein CASSDFGQGVYEQYF.

The rearrangement joins TRBV29-1 to TRBJ2-3; no firm D call. Germline-derived CDR1 and CDR2 are SQVTM and ANQGSEA. The CDR3 consists of 13 residues. The CDR3 DNA is TGCGCCGCCCCGGCAGGTAGCACAGATACGCAGTATTTT. Its protein is CAAPAGSTDTQYF.

In this sample, this clonotype turned up a few times. This chain connects TRBV7-9 to TRBJ1-1; the D is unclear. This CDR3 contains 14 residues. V shed 1 base and J shed 1 base, with 7 bases lying between them. Germline V lookup: CDR1 SEHNR, CDR2 FQNEAQ (reference sequence). The CDR3 protein is CASSLGLRNTEAFF. Here the CDR3 DNA reads TGTGCCAGCAGCTTAGGGCTGCGGAACACTGAAGCTTTCTTT.